The clone carrying this TCR beta chain was detected only a few times. Its target is unknown. The source of the sample is a study of blood T cells in healthy people across ages. Study-level points and caveats: Per million T cells, TCR beta diversity dropped roughly linearly as age increased.

A J-beta primer mix and a sample-barcoded 5' primer were used in a second PCR of roughly 6 to 12 cycles. Tagging of each cDNA molecule was performed by a template-switch adaptor with 12 random nucleotides. At least 2.5 million CDR3-containing paired-end reads were obtained per sample. TCRdb reprocessed the 5' RACE reads with MiXCR, giving one entry per CDR3 protein. The table has around 1,600,000 distinct CDR3 sequences, approximately 43% seen once; the top ten hold about 4.1%. The junction had 11 bases not matched to a gene; V was cut back by 10 bases and J by 8 bases. Germline lookup yields CDR1 SNHLY and CDR2 FYNNEI. This CDR3 has 14 residues.

The chain has TRBV2 and TRBJ1-6; 7 bases align to TRBD1. The origin of this receptor is a woman younger than 30 in good health. Specimen: blood. The CDR3 spells CATTDRSGDSPLHF. DNA of the CDR3: TGTGCCACCACGGACAGGTCGGGGGATTCACCCCTCCACTTT.